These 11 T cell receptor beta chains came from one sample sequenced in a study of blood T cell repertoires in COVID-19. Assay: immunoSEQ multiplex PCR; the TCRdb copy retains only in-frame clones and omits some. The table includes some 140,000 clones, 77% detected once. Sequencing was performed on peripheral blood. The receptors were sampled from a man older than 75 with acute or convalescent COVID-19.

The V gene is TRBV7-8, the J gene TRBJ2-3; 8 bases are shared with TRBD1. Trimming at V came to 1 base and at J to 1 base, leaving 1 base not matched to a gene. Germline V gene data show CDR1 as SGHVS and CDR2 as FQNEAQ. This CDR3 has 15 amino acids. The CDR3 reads CASSLEDRGTDTQYF. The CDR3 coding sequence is TGTGCCAGCAGCTTAGAGGACAGGGGCACAGATACGCAGTATTTT.

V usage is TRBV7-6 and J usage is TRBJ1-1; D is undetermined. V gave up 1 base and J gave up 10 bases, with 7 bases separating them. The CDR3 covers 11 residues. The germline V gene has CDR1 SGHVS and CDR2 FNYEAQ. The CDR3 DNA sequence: TGTGCCAGCAGCTTAGAGAGTAGAGCTTTCTTT. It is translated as CASSLESRAFF.

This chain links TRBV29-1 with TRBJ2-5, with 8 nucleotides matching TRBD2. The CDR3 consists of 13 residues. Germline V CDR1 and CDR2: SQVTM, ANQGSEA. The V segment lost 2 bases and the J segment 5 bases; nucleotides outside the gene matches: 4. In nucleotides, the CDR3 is TGCAGCGTTGAAAGCGGGGGCGCGGAGACCCAGTACTTC. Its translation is CSVESGGAETQYF.

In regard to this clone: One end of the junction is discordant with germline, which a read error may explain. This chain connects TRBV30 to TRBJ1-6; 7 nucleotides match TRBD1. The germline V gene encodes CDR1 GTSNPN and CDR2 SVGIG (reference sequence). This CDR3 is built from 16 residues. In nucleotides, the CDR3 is TGTGCTTGGAGTTTATCATTCGGGACAGTAAATTCACCCCTCCACTTT. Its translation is CAWSLSFGTVNSPLHF.

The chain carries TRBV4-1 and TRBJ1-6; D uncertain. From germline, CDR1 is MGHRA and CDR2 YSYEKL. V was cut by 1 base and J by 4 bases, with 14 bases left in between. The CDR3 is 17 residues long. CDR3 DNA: TGCGCCAGCAGCCAAGGGATAGCCCGGGGATATAATTCACCCCTCCACTTT. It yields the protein CASSQGIARGYNSPLHF.

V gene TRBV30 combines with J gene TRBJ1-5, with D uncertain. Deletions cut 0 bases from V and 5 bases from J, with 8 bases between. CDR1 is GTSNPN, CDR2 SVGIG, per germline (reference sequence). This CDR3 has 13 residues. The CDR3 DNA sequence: TGTGCCTGGAGTGTACTCGGGGATCAGCCCCAGCATTTT. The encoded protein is CAWSVLGDQPQHF.

CDR3 amino acids: CASSQGGGMWGVAGSTGELFF. CDR3 nucleotide sequence: TGCGCCAGCAGCCAGGGCGGCGGAATGTGGGGGGTAGCGGGATCCACCGGGGAGCTGTTTTTT. The chain couples TRBV4-1 to TRBJ2-2, with 8 nucleotides matching TRBD2. Germline V gene data show CDR1 as MGHRA and CDR2 as YSYEKL. V lost 3 bases to trimming and J lost 4 bases; unmatched junction nucleotides: 22. CDR3 size: 21 residues.

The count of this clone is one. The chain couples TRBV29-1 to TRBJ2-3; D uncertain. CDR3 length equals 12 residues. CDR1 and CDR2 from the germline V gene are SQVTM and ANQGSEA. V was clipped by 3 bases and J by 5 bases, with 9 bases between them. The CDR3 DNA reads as TGCAGCGTTGAGACCCGGGTAGATACGCAGTATTTT. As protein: CSVETRVDTQYF.

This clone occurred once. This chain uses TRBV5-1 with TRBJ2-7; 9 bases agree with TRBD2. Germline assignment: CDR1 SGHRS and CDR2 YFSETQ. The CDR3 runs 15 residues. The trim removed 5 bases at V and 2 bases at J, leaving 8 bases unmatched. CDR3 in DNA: TGCGCCAGCAGGGCCCTAGCGGGGAGGACCTACGAGCAGTACTTC. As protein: CASRALAGRTYEQYF.

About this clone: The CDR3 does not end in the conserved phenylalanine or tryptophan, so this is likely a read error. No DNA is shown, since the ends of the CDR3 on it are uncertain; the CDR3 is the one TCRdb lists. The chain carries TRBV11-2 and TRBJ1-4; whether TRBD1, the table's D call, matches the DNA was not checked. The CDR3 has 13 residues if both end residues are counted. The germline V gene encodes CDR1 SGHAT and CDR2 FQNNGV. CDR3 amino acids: CASSARDRGRVRV.

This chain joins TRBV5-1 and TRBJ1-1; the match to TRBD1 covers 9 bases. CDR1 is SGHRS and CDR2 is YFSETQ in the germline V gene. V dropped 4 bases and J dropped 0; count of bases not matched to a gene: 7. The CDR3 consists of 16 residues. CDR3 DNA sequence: TGCGCCAGCAGCGGGACGGGACAGGGCATGAACACTGAAGCTTTCTTT. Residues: CASSGTGQGMNTEAFF.